A single sample is the source of the 22 T cell receptor beta chains below, sequenced in a study of T cell responses to AZD1222 COVID-19 vaccine. Only in-frame clones appear in the TCRdb table, and some are missing; sequencing was by immunoSEQ multiplex PCR. The sample holds approximately 140,000 clones, about 90% seen once. The sample was peripheral blood, taken on day 0 of AZD1222 vaccination. The receptors derive from an adult in good health.

Concerning this clone itself: Other DNA sequences in the same sample also yield this CDR3. V and J are TRBV28 and TRBJ1-2; D perhaps matches TRBD1 (6 bases). The CDR3 has 11 amino acids. CDR1 and CDR2 (germline): MDHEN, SYDVKM. The germline V and J ends were trimmed by 4 bases and 6 bases, with 6 bases remaining between them. The CDR3 sequence: CASSYRDGYTF. The DNA of the CDR3 is TGTGCCAGCAGTTACAGGGATGGCTACACCTTC.

The rearrangement joins TRBV7-8 to TRBJ1-5; D is unresolved. Germline V gene data show CDR1 as SGHVS and CDR2 as FQNEAQ. This CDR3 is built from 14 residues. Deletions cut 3 bases from V and 3 bases from J, with 9 bases between. Here the CDR3 DNA reads TGTGCCAGCAGCTTCCGGGGTTCCAATCAGCCCCAGCATTTT. Its protein product is CASSFRGSNQPQHF.

The J gene is TRBJ1-6, the V gene TRBV6-5; D might be TRBD1 (5 bases). The V and J ends lost 2 bases and 6 bases respectively, with 11 bases between them. CDR3 length: 15 amino acids. Germline V gene sequence: CDR1 MNHEY, CDR2 SVGAGI. CDR3 DNA sequence: TGTGCCAGCAGTTACGACGGGGGGGGTAATTCACCCCTCCACTTT. Translating it yields CASSYDGGGNSPLHF.

This clone was picked up one time. This rearrangement joins TRBV5-1 to TRBJ1-1; possibly TRBD1 for D (6 bases). Per the germline V gene, CDR1 is SGHRS and CDR2 is YFSETQ. Trimming shortened V by 4 bases and J by 3 bases, and 22 bases separated the two germline ends. The CDR3 has 17 amino acids. The CDR3 DNA sequence: TGCGCCAGCAGCCTCGTTCTTTGGGGGCGTCAGGACACTGAAGCTTTCTTT. Amino acids: CASSLVLWGRQDTEAFF.

The chain joins TRBV28 to TRBJ1-2, with D possibly TRBD1 on 6 matching bases. This CDR3 spans 17 amino acids. Between the trimmed V and J ends, which lost 2 bases and 2 bases, there was a span of 18 bases. CDR1 is MDHEN and CDR2 is SYDVKM in the germline V gene. The CDR3 reads CASSLDATGPLNYGYTF. CDR3 nucleotides: TGTGCCAGCAGTTTAGACGCGACAGGACCTCTAAACTATGGCTACACCTTC.

This clone was seen more than once but under ten times. The chain links TRBV7-9 to TRBJ2-7, with 9 nucleotides matching TRBD1. Per the germline V gene, CDR1 is SEHNR and CDR2 is FQNEAQ (reference sequence). The CDR3 length is 16 residues. The J segment lost 3 bases and the V segment lost 3 bases, leaving 9 bases of the junction unmatched. CDR3 nucleotides: TGTGCCAGCAGCTTCCAACCGGGACAGGGTAGCTACGAGCAGTACTTC. Its protein is CASSFQPGQGSYEQYF. The variable domain in full, completed from reference TRBV7-9 and TRBJ2-7, reads DTGVSQNPRHKITKRGQNVTFRCDPISEHNRLYWYRQTLGQGPEFLTYFQNEAQLEKSRLLSDRFSAERPKGSFSTLEIQRTEQGDSAMYLCASSFQPGQGSYEQYFGPGTRLTVT.

The chain uses TRBV3-1 (or the pseudogene TRBV3-2) and TRBJ2-3; D tentatively reads TRBD1 or TRBD2 (6 bases each). Germline values: CDR1 LGHDT, CDR2 YNNKEL (reference sequence). V was clipped by 8 bases and J by 2 bases, with 23 bases between them. The CDR3 totals 17 residues. The CDR3 region has the DNA TGTGCCAGCGCCACTCGCATCACCCGGGGGCACACAGATACGCAGTATTTT. Its protein product is CASATRITRGHTDTQYF.

The V call is TRBV4-1, the J call TRBJ1-5; tentatively, D is TRBD1 (5 bases). Germline assignment: CDR1 MGHRA and CDR2 YSYEKL. CDR3 length: 19 residues. Trimming stripped 0 bases from V and 0 bases from J, with 18 bases between. Here the CDR3 DNA reads TGCGCCAGCAGCCAAGATTCCTACGGGGCAGGCCATAGCAATCAGCCCCAGCATTTT. It specifies CASSQDSYGAGHSNQPQHF.

This chain connects TRBV19 to TRBJ1-5, with 7 bases matching TRBD1. This CDR3 is built from 15 residues. The V and J ends lost 8 bases and 3 bases, in that order; junction bases with no gene match: 10. Germline-derived CDR1 and CDR2 are LNHDA and SQIVND (reference sequence). The DNA of the CDR3 is TGTGCCAGTGGATTACAGGGGTCGTCCAATCAGCCCCAGCATTTT. Protein product: CASGLQGSSNQPQHF. The full variable domain, its missing parts supplied by reference TRBV19 and TRBJ1-5, is DGGITQSPKYLFRKEGQNVTLSCEQNLNHDAMYWYRQDPGQGLRLIYYSQIVNDFQKGDIAEGYSVSREKKESFPLTVTSAQKNPTAFYLCASGLQGSSNQPQHFGDGTRLSIL.

The genes are TRBV18 and TRBJ2-1; D is unresolved. CDR3 length: 19 amino acids. V was pared by 0 bases and J by 0 bases, with 18 bases between. The germline CDR1 and CDR2 sequences are KGHSH and LQKENI. The DNA for the CDR3 is TGTGCCAGCTCACCACCCCTCCTAAGTACGACCTTCTCCTACAATGAGCAGTTCTTC. It specifies CASSPPLLSTTFSYNEQFF.

V and J are TRBV18 and TRBJ2-2, with 7 bases identical to TRBD2. This CDR3 region has 16 residues. The trim removed 3 bases at V and 4 bases at J, leaving 8 bases unmatched. CDR1 is KGHSH, CDR2 LQKENI, per germline. CDR3 sequence: CASSPSTGLITGELFF. CDR3 in DNA: TGTGCCAGCTCACCGTCAACGGGACTAATCACCGGGGAGCTGTTTTTT.

This chain links TRBV4-3 with TRBJ1-2; D remains ambiguous. Germline CDR1 reads LGHNA; CDR2 reads YSLEER. The CDR3 spans 14 residues. V was trimmed by 0 bases and J by 7 bases, leaving 12 bases between them. CDR3 in amino acids: CASSQDLSAGGYTF. The CDR3 nucleotides are TGCGCCAGCAGCCAAGATTTAAGCGCGGGTGGCTACACCTTC.

The V call is TRBV5-1, the J call TRBJ1-1, with 7 bases matching TRBD1. Germline lookup yields CDR1 SGHRS and CDR2 YFSETQ. Trimming cost V 0 bases and J 1 base; bases outside gene matches: 3. The CDR3 consists of 15 residues. The DNA of the CDR3 is TGCGCCAGCAGCTTGGGGGGACAGCCGAACACTGAAGCTTTCTTT. This sequence encodes CASSLGGQPNTEAFF.

The genes are TRBV6-6 and TRBJ2-3; 8 bases align to TRBD2. Germline V lookup: CDR1 MNHNY, CDR2 SVGAGI (reference sequence). V dropped 10 bases and J dropped 2; count of bases not matched to a gene: 8. The CDR3 covers 14 residues. For the CDR3, the DNA is TGTGCCACCCTTCGGACTAGCCACACAGATACGCAGTATTTT. This translates into CATLRTSHTDTQYF.

This chain uses TRBV7-2 with TRBJ1-2; D is unclear. Trimming removed 6 bases at V and 0 bases at J, with 8 bases between. Germline loops: CDR1 SGHTA, CDR2 FQGNSA. This CDR3 is 13 amino acids long. The CDR3 region has the DNA TGTGCCAGCAGATCCAGAGCTAACTATGGCTACACCTTC. Translation gives CASRSRANYGYTF. Variable domain in full (rest from reference TRBV7-2 and TRBJ1-2): GAGVSQSPSNKVTEKGKDVELRCDPISGHTALYWYRQSLGQGLEFLIYFQGNSAPDKSGLPSDRFSAERTGGSVSTLTIQRTQQEDSAVYLCASRSRANYGYTFGSGTRLTVV.

The chain employs TRBV24-1 and TRBJ2-2; D remains ambiguous. CDR3 length: 15 residues. Germline V gene sequence: CDR1 KGHDR, CDR2 SFDVKD. V was clipped by 5 bases and J by 7 bases, with 16 bases between them. The CDR3 DNA reads TGTGCCACCAGTGCCCCAAAGGACGGCCGCGGGGAGCTGTTTTTT. Encoded protein: CATSAPKDGRGELFF.

V gene TRBV14 combines with J gene TRBJ2-1; D uncertain. This CDR3 has 11 residues. Trimming removed 6 bases from V and 3 bases from J, with 3 bases in between. CDR1 is SGHDN, CDR2 FVKESK, per germline. CDR3: CASSFYNEQFF. The DNA for the CDR3 is TGTGCCAGCAGTTTCTACAATGAGCAGTTCTTC.

The chain is built from TRBV5-1 and TRBJ2-1; D call uncertain. There are 14 residues in the CDR3. Trimming pared 4 bases from V and 7 bases from J, leaving 15 bases between. Germline V lookup: CDR1 SGHRS, CDR2 YFSETQ. For the CDR3, the DNA is TGCGCCAGCAGCCCAATTGACGGGTCAAATGAGCAGTTCTTC. Its protein is CASSPIDGSNEQFF.

A few counts support this clone. The gene calls are TRBV28 and TRBJ2-5, with D perhaps being TRBD1 or TRBD2 (5 bases each). The germline V gene encodes CDR1 MDHEN and CDR2 SYDVKM. The CDR3 is 14 residues long. The germline V and J ends were trimmed by 10 bases and 5 bases, with 20 bases remaining between them. As DNA, the CDR3 is TGTGCCACCGCCGGGACGTCTCTTAGGGAGACCCAGTACTTC. Translation: CATAGTSLRETQYF.

The sample holds a few counts of this clone. This sequence joins TRBV25-1 and TRBJ1-1, with 7 bases aligning to TRBD1. The CDR3 is 13 amino acids. CDR1 and CDR2 (germline): MGHDK, SYGVNS. Trimming cost V 4 bases and J 7 bases; bases outside gene matches: 6. This chain's CDR3 is CASSGTYRGEAFF. CDR3 DNA sequence: TGTGCCAGCAGTGGTACCTACAGGGGTGAAGCTTTCTTT.

The chain carries TRBV24-1 and TRBJ1-1; the D gene is possibly TRBD1 (6 bases). V lost 5 bases and J lost 4, with 25 bases in between. The CDR3 is 18 amino acids. Germline CDR1 and CDR2: KGHDR and SFDVKD. The CDR3 sequence: CATSAPWGRETGSTEAFF. CDR3 coding DNA: TGTGCCACCAGTGCCCCATGGGGGCGAGAGACGGGCAGCACTGAAGCTTTCTTT.

The rearrangement links TRBV4-3 to TRBJ1-6; D gene unclear. V lost 4 bases to trimming and J lost 10 bases, with 20 bases between them. Germline V gene data show CDR1 as LGHNA and CDR2 as YSLEER. The CDR3 spans 16 residues. This CDR3 reads CASSRSTGPDGSPLHF. CDR3 nucleotides: TGCGCCAGCAGCCGCAGCACTGGCCCCGACGGCTCACCCCTCCACTTT.